This TCR beta chain came from a study of cytomegalovirus exposure and HLA in healthy donors. Findings of the study overall: The availability of immune exposure information extended only to CMV serostatus. 150 or so TCR beta chains were listed as cytomegalovirus-associated.

The CDR3 is made up of 12 amino acids. Germline V gives CDR1 SEHNR, CDR2 FQNEAQ (reference sequence). The ends were cut back, 2 bases at V and 4 bases at J, with 3 bases in the middle. In regard to this clone: Its cognate antigen is unknown.

PCR employed 60 Vbeta and 13 Jbeta primers. Using immunoSEQ multiplex PCR, the repertoire was profiled, and TCRdb retains in-frame clones only, with some absent. The sample consists of roughly 200,000 clones, around 70% of them appearing once. The chain has TRBV7-9 and TRBJ2-1; D gene unclear. The sample taken for sequencing was PBMCs. The clonotype comes from a male donor in good health and CMV-seronegative. CDR3 residues: CASSLLYNEQFF. Here the CDR3 DNA reads TGTGCCAGCAGCTTACTGTACAATGAGCAGTTCTTC.